This record concerns one T cell receptor (beta chain) sequence. Antigen specificity is unknown. These data belong to a study of long-term antiretroviral therapy in people with HIV. Study as a whole: Samples collected earliest predate the 2015 immediate-ART recommendation by about a decade. The study, taken as a whole, reports: Dominant in the repertoire at all time points were clones expanded before ART. ART was followed by higher diversity that remained below transplant donor controls.

Germline CDR1 SGHVS, CDR2 FNYEAQ. The CDR3 has 15 amino acids. Trimming at V came to 4 bases and at J to 4 bases, leaving 4 bases not matched to a gene. The content of samples before DNA extraction was roughly 1-10 million cryopreserved PBMC. A v3.0 immunoSEQ assay was performed at survey level. Here immunoSEQ multiplex PCR was the method, and the copy in TCRdb shows in-frame clones only, minus some. The sample includes about 22,000 clones, around 83% of them seen just once. The origin of this receptor is a young man with HIV. V usage is TRBV7-6 and J usage is TRBJ2-3, with 11 bases matching TRBD2. The sample in question was unsorted PBMCs, obtained 0.1 years before starting antiretroviral therapy. CDR3 protein: CASSSTSGAADTQYF. CDR3 nucleotide sequence: TGTGCCAGCAGCTCGACTAGCGGGGCAGCAGATACGCAGTATTTT.